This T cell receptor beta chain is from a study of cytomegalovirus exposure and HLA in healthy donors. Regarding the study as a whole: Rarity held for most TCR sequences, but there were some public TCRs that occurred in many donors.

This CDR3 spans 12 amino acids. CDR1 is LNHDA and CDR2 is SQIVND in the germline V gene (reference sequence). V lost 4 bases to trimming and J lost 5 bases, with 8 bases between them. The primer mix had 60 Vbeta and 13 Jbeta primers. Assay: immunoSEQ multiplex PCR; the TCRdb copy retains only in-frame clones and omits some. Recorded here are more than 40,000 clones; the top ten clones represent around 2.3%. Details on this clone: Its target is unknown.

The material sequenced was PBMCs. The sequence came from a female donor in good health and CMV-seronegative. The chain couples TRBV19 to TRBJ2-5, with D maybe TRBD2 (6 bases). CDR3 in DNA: TGTGCCAGTAGTAGGAGGGCTGAGACCCAGTACTTC. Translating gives CASSRRAETQYF.